This TCR beta chain appears in the sequencing data of a study of T cell responses to AZD1222 COVID-19 vaccine. Looked up from germline, CDR1 is SGHTA and CDR2 is FQGNSA. The V end was cut by 4 bases, the J end by 7 bases, with 8 bases between. CDR3 length: 12 residues. The study's findings and limits: Dominant CD4 TCR responses targeted spike regions 160-218 and 743-854. Females outnumbered males among donors, who were mostly white British; clonal diversity was possibly underestimated. Targets within unmutated variant regions were reportedly found for nearly half of spike-specific TCRs.

Data came from immunoSEQ multiplex PCR; TCRdb stores just in-frame clones and leaves some out. The repertoire holds 110,000 or so clones, with approximately 89% as singletons. As concerns this clone: Its antigen is as yet unknown.

Combined were second doses at about 4 or about 12 weeks. The TCR was taken from an adult who received the AZD1222 COVID-19 vaccine. The starting material was peripheral blood, obtained 28 days after the second AZD1222 dose. The rearrangement uses TRBV7-2 and TRBJ1-3; tentative D call: TRBD1 (6 bases). The CDR3 nucleotides are TGTGCCAGCAGCTCTCAGGGGAACACCATATATTTT. Protein: CASSSQGNTIYF.